The next 18 T cell receptor beta chains were all read from a single sample in a study of T cells expressing NK-cell markers. TCRdb reprocessed the 5' RACE reads, with one entry per CDR3 protein and no DNA. Reported are 300,000 to 450,000 distinct CDR3 sequences; the ten largest clones contain under 6.5%. Sequencing was carried out using blood T cells: a sorted CD56 or NKG2C T cell subset, CD4+ or CD8+ T cells, or bulk PBMC T cells (not recorded which). The source is a man between 18 and 69 years old in good health.

The chain uses TRBV12-3 or TRBV12-4 and TRBJ2-1; TCRdb reports TRBD1, a call that lacks DNA to check it against. The CDR3 extends over 16 amino acids. CDR3: CASSTDRASSYNEQFF.

The genes are TRBV7-2 and TRBJ2-7; TCRdb indicates TRBD2, and absent DNA this call remains unverified. CDR3 length equals 17 residues. Germline V gene data show CDR1 as SGHTA and CDR2 as FQGNSA. The CDR3 loop is CASSLGTSGGASDEQYF.

V is TRBV9 and J is TRBJ2-2. This CDR3 has 13 residues. Germline V gene data show CDR1 as SGDLS and CDR2 as YYNGEE. CDR3 protein: CASSSLNGWELFF.

The chain employs TRBV11-2 and TRBJ2-5; there is no DNA to check the TCRdb D call of TRBD2. The CDR3 loop spans 15 amino acids. Germline CDR1 SGHAT, CDR2 FQNNGV. CDR3 amino acids: CASSSQLAGTETQYF.

The chain carries TRBV29-1 and TRBJ1-1; without DNA, the TCRdb call of TRBD1 cannot be checked. The CDR3 spans 17 residues. The germline CDR1 and CDR2 sequences are SQVTM and ANQGSEA. The CDR3 sequence is CSVDPPTGTAYRTEAFF.

The genes are TRBV27 and TRBJ2-7; TCRdb's D gene call, TRBD1, goes unchecked for lack of DNA. The CDR3 extends over 17 amino acids. Germline loops: CDR1 MNHEY, CDR2 SMNVEV (reference sequence). This CDR3 is CASSRNPPGQGRVEQYF.

The chain links TRBV7-3 to TRBJ2-2. This CDR3 comprises 13 residues. The V gene's germline CDR1 is SGHTA and CDR2 FQGTGA. The CDR3 loop reads CASSSQMAGELFF.

V usage is TRBV20-1 and J usage is TRBJ2-4; the D call of TRBD1 rests on TCRdb alone, since no DNA is present to check it. The germline CDR1 and CDR2 sequences are DFQATT and SNEGSKA (reference sequence). This CDR3 spans 16 amino acids. CDR3 loop: CSASSAQGKIENIQYF.

The chain carries TRBV6-5 and TRBJ2-7; TCRdb outputs TRBD1, but without DNA this stays unchecked. From germline, CDR1 is MNHEY and CDR2 SVGAGI. This CDR3 region has 19 residues. The CDR3 region is CASSYSSPSGTGGGYEQYF.

The CDR3 protein is CASSVQPSGVGTDTQYF. The chain links TRBV6-4 to TRBJ2-3; TCRdb's D call, TRBD2, is unchecked because there is no DNA. This CDR3 has 17 amino acids. Germline V gene data show CDR1 as MRHNA and CDR2 as SNTAGT.

This chain links TRBV11-2 with TRBJ2-3; TCRdb proposes TRBD1, but this gene call is untestable without DNA. This CDR3 is built from 15 residues. CDR1 SGHAT and CDR2 FQNNGV come from the germline V gene. CDR3 region: CASSNRDIGTDTQYF.

This chain uses TRBV12-3 or TRBV12-4 with TRBJ2-2; TCRdb's D call of TRBD1 is untestable without DNA. The length of the CDR3 is 13 residues. The CDR3 region is CASGTTNTGELFF.

The chain uses TRBV15 and TRBJ2-5; TCRdb selects TRBD2, and the lack of DNA leaves this call unchecked. This CDR3 spans 16 amino acids. Germline values: CDR1 LNHNV, CDR2 YYDKDF (reference sequence). The CDR3 loop reads CATSQRSGASRETQYF.

The chain carries TRBV6-4 and TRBJ2-7; lacking DNA, the TRBD1 call made by TCRdb goes unchecked. The CDR3 totals 13 residues. Germline V gene lookup returns CDR1 MRHNA and CDR2 SNTAGT. CDR3 loop: CASSDFPGYEQYF.

The chain is built from TRBV6-1 and TRBJ2-7; the D call of TRBD2 rests on TCRdb alone, since no DNA is present to check it. This CDR3 has 15 residues. The germline V gene has CDR1 MNHNS and CDR2 SASEGT. CDR3: CASSRTSGEFYEQYF.

The chain recombines TRBV28 with TRBJ1-6; lacking DNA, the TRBD1 call made by TCRdb goes unchecked. The germline gives CDR1 MDHEN, CDR2 SYDVKM. The CDR3 extends over 13 amino acids. The CDR3: CASRQHGGSPLHF.

The chain uses TRBV20-1 and TRBJ1-5. This CDR3 is built from 14 residues. Germline CDR1 is DFQATT and CDR2 is SNEGSKA (reference sequence). The CDR3 is CSALRSPINQPQHF.

This sequence joins TRBV12-3 or TRBV12-4 and TRBJ2-3. The CDR3 spans 16 residues. The chain's CDR3 is CASSLAKWGSTDTQYF.